Below, 7 T cell receptor beta chains from the same sample are listed, as sequenced in a study of technical replicates of blood from several donors. TCRdb's copy holds only in-frame clones and misses some; the assay was immunoSEQ multiplex PCR. This sample has over 15,000 clones, with 85% to 90% found just once. Material for sequencing was PBMCs. These receptors came from a human donor in good health.

The rearrangement uses TRBV10-3 and TRBJ1-1, with 8 bases matching TRBD1. Germline V gene data show CDR1 as ENHRY and CDR2 as SYGVKD. This CDR3 region has 15 residues. After removal of 3 bases from V and 7 bases from J, the junction contained 10 bases not matched to a gene. The CDR3 nucleotides are TGTGCCATCAGTGATGTCGACAGGGGCGGCAGTGAAGCTTTCTTT. Amino acid sequence: CAISDVDRGGSEAFF.

This clone appeared a single time. The chain combines TRBV5-1 with TRBJ2-5, with 7 bases aligning to TRBD2. The trim removed 4 bases at V and 5 bases at J, leaving 17 bases unmatched. The V gene's germline CDR1 is SGHRS and CDR2 YFSETQ. The CDR3 is 17 residues long. The CDR3 DNA reads TGCGCCAGCAGCCCGCGCGGACCGGGAGGCCTGGGGGAGACCCAGTACTTC. The encoded protein is CASSPRGPGGLGETQYF. Full variable domain (missing parts from reference TRBV5-1 and TRBJ2-5): KAGVTQTPRYLIKTRGQQVTLSCSPISGHRSVSWYQQTPGQGLQFLFEYFSETQRNKGNFPGRFSGRQFSNSRSEMNVSTLELGDSALYLCASSPRGPGGLGETQYFGPGTRLLVL.

This sequence joins TRBV7-9 and TRBJ1-3; the D gene is possibly TRBD1 (6 bases). This CDR3 has 16 amino acids. Trimming removed 5 bases from V and 0 bases from J, with 14 bases in between. CDR1 and CDR2 (germline): SEHNR, FQNEAQ (reference sequence). The CDR3 spells CASSMQLTGSGNTIYF. The CDR3 DNA reads as TGTGCCAGCAGCATGCAACTGACAGGCTCTGGAAACACCATATATTTT.

The rearrangement links TRBV7-9 to TRBJ1-1, with 11 bases fitting TRBD1. Per germline, CDR1 SEHNR and CDR2 FQNEAQ (reference sequence). V shed 5 bases, J shed 11 bases, and the junction held 13 bases outside the gene matches. The CDR3 length is 15 residues. Here the CDR3 reads CASSARTGGLLDAFF. CDR3 bases: TGTGCCAGCAGCGCACGGACAGGGGGCTTGCTGGATGCTTTCTTT.

This chain uses TRBV28 with TRBJ2-5; TRBD2 agrees at 9 bases. Germline-derived CDR1 and CDR2 are MDHEN and SYDVKM. The CDR3 covers 16 residues. With V trimmed by 2 bases and J by 4 bases, 8 bases remained unmatched. The CDR3 bases are TGTGCCAGCAGTTTAGGTGGTGAGCGGGAGGCAGAGACCCAGTACTTC. Its protein product is CASSLGGEREAETQYF.

CDR3 amino acids: CASSFSFVGRVDEQYF. CDR3 bases: TGTGCCAGCAGCTTTTCATTCGTCGGCAGGGTGGACGAGCAGTACTTC. The chain couples TRBV5-6 to TRBJ2-7, with D tentatively TRBD1 (5 bases). V lost 2 bases, J lost 5 bases, and 20 bases lay in between. Germline CDR1 reads SGHDT; CDR2 reads YYEEEE. The CDR3 runs 16 residues.

The chain has TRBV4-1 and TRBJ2-5; 7 bases match TRBD2. This CDR3 is built from 17 residues. CDR1 and CDR2 (germline): MGHRA, YSYEKL. V shed 0 bases, J shed 7 bases, and the junction held 14 bases outside the gene matches. CDR3 sequence: CASSQDGWSGGGVTQYF. The CDR3 nucleotides are TGCGCCAGCAGCCAAGATGGGTGGTCGGGAGGAGGGGTGACCCAGTACTTC.